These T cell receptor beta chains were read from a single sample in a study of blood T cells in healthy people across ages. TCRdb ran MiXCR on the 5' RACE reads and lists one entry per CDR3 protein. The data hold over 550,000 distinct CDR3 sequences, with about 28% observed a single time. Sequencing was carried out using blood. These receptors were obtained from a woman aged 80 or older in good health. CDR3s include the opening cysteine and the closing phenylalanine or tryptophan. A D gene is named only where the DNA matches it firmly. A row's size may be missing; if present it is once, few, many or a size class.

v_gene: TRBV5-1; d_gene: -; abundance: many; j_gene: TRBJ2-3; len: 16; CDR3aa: CASSLAQGWTTDTQYF; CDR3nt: TGCGCCAGCAGCTTGGCCCAGGGATGGACCACAGATACGCAGTATTTT
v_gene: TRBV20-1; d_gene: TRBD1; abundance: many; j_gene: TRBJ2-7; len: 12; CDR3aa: CSAKPGGYEQYF; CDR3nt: TGCAGTGCTAAACCAGGGGGCTACGAGCAGTACTTC
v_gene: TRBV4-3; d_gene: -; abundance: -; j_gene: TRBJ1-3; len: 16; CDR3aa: CASSQAAGQPGNTRYF; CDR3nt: TGCGCCAGCAGCCAAGCGGCTGGACAGCCTGGAAACACCAGATATTTT
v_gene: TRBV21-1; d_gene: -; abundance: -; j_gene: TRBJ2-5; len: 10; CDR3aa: CASEEETQYF; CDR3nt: TGTGCCAGCGAAGAAGAGACCCAGTACTTC
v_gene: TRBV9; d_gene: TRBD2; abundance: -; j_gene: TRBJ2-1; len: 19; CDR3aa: CASSAGLAGKGSSYNEQFF; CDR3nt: TGTGCCAGCAGCGCGGGACTAGCGGGAAAGGGGAGCTCCTACAATGAGCAGTTCTTC
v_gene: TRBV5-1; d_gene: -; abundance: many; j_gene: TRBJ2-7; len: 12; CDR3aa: CASTAGFGEQYF; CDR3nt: TGCGCCAGCACCGCCGGATTTGGCGAGCAGTACTTC
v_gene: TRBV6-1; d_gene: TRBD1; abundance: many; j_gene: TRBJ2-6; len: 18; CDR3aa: CASSERRDRLPGANVLTF; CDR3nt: TGTGCCAGCAGTGAACGTCGGGACAGGCTTCCGGGGGCCAACGTCCTGACTTTC
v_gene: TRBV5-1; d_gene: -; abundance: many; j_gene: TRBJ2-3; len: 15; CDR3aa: CASSSNGISTDTQYF; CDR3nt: TGCGCCAGCAGCTCAAACGGTATTAGCACAGATACGCAGTATTTT
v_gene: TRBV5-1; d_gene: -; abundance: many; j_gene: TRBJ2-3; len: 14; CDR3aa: CASSLRGGQDTQYF; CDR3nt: TGCGCCAGCAGCTTGAGAGGGGGTCAAGATACGCAGTATTTT
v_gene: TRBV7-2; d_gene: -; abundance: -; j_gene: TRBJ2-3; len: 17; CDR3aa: CASSLNFEGGVTDTQYF; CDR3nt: TGTGCCAGCAGCTTAAATTTCGAGGGGGGGGTCACAGATACGCAGTATTTT
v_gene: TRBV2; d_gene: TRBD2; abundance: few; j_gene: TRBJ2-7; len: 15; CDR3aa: CASSESLAGGREQYF; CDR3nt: TGTGCCAGCAGTGAAAGCCTAGCGGGGGGGCGTGAGCAGTACTTC
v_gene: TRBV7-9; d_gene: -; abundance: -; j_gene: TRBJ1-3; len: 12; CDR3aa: CASSPQGNTIYF; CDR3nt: TGTGCCAGCAGCCCTCAGGGAAACACCATATATTTT